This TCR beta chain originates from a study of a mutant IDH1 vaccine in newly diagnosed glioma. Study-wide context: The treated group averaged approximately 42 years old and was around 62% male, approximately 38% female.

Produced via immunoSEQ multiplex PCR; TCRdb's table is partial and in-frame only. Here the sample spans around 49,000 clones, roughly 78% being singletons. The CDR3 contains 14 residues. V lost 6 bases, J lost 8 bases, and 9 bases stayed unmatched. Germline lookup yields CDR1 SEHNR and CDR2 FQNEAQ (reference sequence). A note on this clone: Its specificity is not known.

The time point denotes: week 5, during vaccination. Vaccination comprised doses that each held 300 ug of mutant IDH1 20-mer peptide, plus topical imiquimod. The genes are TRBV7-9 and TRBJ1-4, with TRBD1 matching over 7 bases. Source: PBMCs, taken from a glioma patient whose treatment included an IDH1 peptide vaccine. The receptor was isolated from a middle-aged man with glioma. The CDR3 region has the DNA TGTGCCAGCAGGCCTCCGGGACAGCAAGAAAAACTGTTTTTT. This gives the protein CASRPPGQQEKLFF.